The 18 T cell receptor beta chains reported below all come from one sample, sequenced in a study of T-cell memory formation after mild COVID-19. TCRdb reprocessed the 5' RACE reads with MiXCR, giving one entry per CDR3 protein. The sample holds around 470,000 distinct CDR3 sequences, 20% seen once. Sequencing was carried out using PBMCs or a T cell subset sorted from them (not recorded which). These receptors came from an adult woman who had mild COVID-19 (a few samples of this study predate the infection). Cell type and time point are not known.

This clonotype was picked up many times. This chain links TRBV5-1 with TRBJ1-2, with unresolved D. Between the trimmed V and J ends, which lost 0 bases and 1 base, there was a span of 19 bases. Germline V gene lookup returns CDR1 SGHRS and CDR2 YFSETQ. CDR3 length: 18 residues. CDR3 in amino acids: CASSLGKGYSGVNYGYTF. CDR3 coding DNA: TGCGCCAGCAGCTTGGGGAAAGGGTATTCCGGCGTTAACTATGGCTACACCTTC.

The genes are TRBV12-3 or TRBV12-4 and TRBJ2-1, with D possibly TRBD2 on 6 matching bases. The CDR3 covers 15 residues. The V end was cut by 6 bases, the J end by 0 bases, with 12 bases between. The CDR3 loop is CASRLGAGSYNEQFF. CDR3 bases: TGTGCCAGCAGACTCGGAGCGGGCTCCTACAATGAGCAGTTCTTC.

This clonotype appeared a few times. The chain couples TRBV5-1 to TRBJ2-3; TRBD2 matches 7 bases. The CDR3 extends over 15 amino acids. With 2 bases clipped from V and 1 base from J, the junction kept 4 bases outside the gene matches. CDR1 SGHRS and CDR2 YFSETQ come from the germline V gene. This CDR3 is CASSFIRGGTDTQYF. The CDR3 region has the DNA TGCGCCAGCAGCTTTATCCGGGGGGGCACAGATACGCAGTATTTT.

CDR3 sequence: CASSPTGAVRTDTQYF. CDR3 in DNA: TGCGCCAGCAGCCCGACAGGGGCGGTGCGCACAGATACGCAGTATTTT. The gene calls are TRBV5-1 and TRBJ2-3, with 8 bases matching TRBD1. This CDR3 region has 16 residues. Germline V gene data show CDR1 as SGHRS and CDR2 as YFSETQ. J gave up 1 base and V 4 bases, and 8 bases lay outside the gene matches.

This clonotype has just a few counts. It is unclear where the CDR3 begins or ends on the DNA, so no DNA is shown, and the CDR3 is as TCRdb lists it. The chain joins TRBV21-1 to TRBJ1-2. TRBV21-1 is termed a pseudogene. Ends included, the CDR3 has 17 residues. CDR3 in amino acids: CASSKAPAVLRFWCYFF.

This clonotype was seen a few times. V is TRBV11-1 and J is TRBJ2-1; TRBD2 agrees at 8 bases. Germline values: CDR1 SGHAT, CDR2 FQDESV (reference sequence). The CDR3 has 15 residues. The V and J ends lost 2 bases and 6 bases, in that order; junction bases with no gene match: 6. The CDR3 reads CASSLLGRARNEQFF. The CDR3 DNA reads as TGTGCCAGCAGCTTACTCGGGAGGGCGCGCAATGAGCAGTTCTTC.

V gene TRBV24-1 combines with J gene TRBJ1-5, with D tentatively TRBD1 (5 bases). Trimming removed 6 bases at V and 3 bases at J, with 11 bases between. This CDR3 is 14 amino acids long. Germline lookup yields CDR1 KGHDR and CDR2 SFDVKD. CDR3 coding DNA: TGTGCCACCAGTCGTAGACAGACCAATCAGCCCCAGCATTTT. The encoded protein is CATSRRQTNQPQHF.

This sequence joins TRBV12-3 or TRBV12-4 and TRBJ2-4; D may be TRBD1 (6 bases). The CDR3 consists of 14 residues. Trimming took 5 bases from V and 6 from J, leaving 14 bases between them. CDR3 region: CASSVLSRGNIQYF. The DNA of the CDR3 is TGTGCCAGCAGTGTCCTGTCCAGGGGAAACATTCAGTACTTC.

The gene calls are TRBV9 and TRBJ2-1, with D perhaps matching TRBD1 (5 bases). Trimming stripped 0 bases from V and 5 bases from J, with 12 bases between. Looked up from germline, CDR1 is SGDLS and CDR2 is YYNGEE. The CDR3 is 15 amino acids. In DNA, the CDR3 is TGTGCCAGCAGCGTAGAGGGGAACTACCACAATGAGCAGTTCTTC. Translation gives CASSVEGNYHNEQFF.

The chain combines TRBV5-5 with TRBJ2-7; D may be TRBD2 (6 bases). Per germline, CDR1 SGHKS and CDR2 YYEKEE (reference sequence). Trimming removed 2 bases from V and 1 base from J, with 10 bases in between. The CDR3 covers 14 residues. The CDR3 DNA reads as TGTGCCAGCAGCTTCCTAGCGCGATCCTACGAGCAGTACTTC. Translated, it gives CASSFLARSYEQYF.

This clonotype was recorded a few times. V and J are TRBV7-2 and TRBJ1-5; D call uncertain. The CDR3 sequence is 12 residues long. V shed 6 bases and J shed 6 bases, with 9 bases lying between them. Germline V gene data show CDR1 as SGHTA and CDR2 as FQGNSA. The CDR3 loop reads CASSYNAQPQHF. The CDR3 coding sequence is TGTGCCAGCAGTTACAACGCTCAGCCCCAGCATTTT.

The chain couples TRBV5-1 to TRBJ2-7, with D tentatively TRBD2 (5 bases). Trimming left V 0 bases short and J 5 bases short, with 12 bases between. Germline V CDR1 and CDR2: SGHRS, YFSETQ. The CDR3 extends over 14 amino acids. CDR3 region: CASSLATGMNEQYF. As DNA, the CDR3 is TGCGCCAGCAGCTTGGCCACGGGGATGAACGAGCAGTACTTC.

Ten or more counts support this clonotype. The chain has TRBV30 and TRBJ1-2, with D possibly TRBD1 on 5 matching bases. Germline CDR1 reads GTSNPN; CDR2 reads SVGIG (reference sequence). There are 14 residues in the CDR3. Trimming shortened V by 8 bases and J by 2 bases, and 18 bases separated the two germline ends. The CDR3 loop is CASPPRGNNYGYTF. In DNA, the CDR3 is TGTGCCAGCCCCCCAAGGGGAAACAACTATGGCTACACCTTC.

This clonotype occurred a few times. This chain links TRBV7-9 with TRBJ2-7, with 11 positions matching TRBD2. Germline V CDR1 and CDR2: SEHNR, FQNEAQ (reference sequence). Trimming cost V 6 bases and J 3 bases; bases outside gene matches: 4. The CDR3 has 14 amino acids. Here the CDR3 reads CASRPTSGGYEQYF. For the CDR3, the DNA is TGTGCCAGCAGACCCACTAGCGGGGGCTACGAGCAGTACTTC.

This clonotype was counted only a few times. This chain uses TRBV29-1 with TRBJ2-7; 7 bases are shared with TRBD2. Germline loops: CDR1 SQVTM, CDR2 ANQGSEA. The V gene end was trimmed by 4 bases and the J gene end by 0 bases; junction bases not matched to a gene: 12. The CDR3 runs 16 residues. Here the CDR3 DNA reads TGCAGCGTTGGTGGAGCGGGACGCTCAACCTCCTACGAGCAGTACTTC. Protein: CSVGGAGRSTSYEQYF.

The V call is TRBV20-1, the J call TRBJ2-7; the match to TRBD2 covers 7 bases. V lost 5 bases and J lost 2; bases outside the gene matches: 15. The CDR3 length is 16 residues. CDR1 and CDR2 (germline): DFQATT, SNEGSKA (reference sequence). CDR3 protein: CSAPTVQTGRPYEQYF. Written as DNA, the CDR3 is TGCAGTGCTCCTACAGTTCAGACCGGGAGGCCCTACGAGCAGTACTTC.

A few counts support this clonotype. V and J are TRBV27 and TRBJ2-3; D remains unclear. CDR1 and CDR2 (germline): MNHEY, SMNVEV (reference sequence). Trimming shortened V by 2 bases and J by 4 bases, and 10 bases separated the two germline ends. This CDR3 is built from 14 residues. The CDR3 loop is CASSLSFSSDTQYF. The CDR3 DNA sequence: TGTGCCAGCAGTTTAAGTTTTAGCTCAGATACGCAGTATTTT.

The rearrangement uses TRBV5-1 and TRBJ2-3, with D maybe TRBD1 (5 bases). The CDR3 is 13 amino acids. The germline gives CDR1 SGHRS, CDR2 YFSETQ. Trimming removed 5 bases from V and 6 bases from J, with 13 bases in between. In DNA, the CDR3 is TGCGCCAGCAGAGTACGACCAGGGGATACGCAGTATTTT. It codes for CASRVRPGDTQYF.